This TCR beta chain was captured in a study of technical replicates of blood from a few donors. Clones were read by immunoSEQ multiplex PCR, and TCRdb kept only the in-frame ones, dropping some. The sample consists of about 34,000 clones, around 90% of them appearing once. This clonotype was obtained from a human donor in good health. Some clones in this sample may be carry-over from other donors' samples. The sequencing input was PBMCs.

The CDR3 protein is CASSLVFGTNNEQFF. CDR3 sequence (DNA): TGTGCCAGCAGCTTAGTCTTTGGGACTAACAATGAGCAGTTCTTC. The chain recombines TRBV7-2 with TRBJ2-1; 7 bases match TRBD2. The CDR3 covers 15 residues. V shed 1 base and J 5 bases; nucleotides not matched to a gene: 5. Germline CDR1 reads SGHTA; CDR2 reads FQGNSA.